This is a list of T cell receptor beta chains from one sample in a study of blood T cell repertoires in COVID-19. The table came from immunoSEQ multiplex PCR; TCRdb's copy has only in-frame clones and leaves some out. The sample yields about 78,000 clones, about nine tenths seen once. The sequenced sample was peripheral blood. Receptors originate from a woman in her sixties or seventies with acute or convalescent COVID-19. The CDR3 runs from the conserved cysteine through the conserved F or W. D genes are given only for firm matches. Clone size appears in some rows only: once, few, many, or a class for an expanded clone.

v_call: TRBV5-4; j_call: TRBJ2-5; clone_size: NA; d_call: NA; cdr3_nt: TGTGCCAGCAGCCCCTCACTTGTCTCTCCGTGGGAGACCCAGTACTTC; cdr3_aa: CASSPSLVSPWETQYF
v_call: TRBV7-9; j_call: TRBJ2-7; clone_size: NA; d_call: TRBD2; cdr3_nt: TGTGCCAGCAGCTCCAAACCTTCTAGCGGGAGGTCCTACGAGCAGTACTTC; cdr3_aa: CASSSKPSSGRSYEQYF
v_call: TRBV28; j_call: TRBJ1-1; clone_size: NA; d_call: NA; cdr3_nt: TGTGCCAGCAGTTCGACAGGGAACACTGAAGCTTTCTTT; cdr3_aa: CASSSTGNTEAFF
v_call: TRBV5-8; j_call: TRBJ1-1; clone_size: NA; d_call: NA; cdr3_nt: TGTGCCAGCATGAGATGGGAGGCAGTTGAAGCTTTCTTT; cdr3_aa: CASMRWEAVEAFF
v_call: TRBV11-2; j_call: TRBJ2-1; clone_size: NA; d_call: NA; cdr3_nt: TGTGCCAGCAGCTTGGAGGTTAACTCCGATGAGCAGTTCTTC; cdr3_aa: CASSLEVNSDEQFF
v_call: TRBV6-5; j_call: TRBJ1-4; clone_size: NA; d_call: TRBD1; cdr3_nt: TGTGCCAGCAGCGGGACAGGTTTTAATGAAAAACTGTTTTTT; cdr3_aa: CASSGTGFNEKLFF
v_call: TRBV6-5; j_call: TRBJ1-1; clone_size: NA; d_call: NA; cdr3_nt: TGTGCCAGCAGTTACTCGATTAGGGGGAGCACTGAAGCTTTCTTT; cdr3_aa: CASSYSIRGSTEAFF
v_call: TRBV19; j_call: TRBJ2-7; clone_size: few; d_call: TRBD1; cdr3_nt: TGTGCCAGTACCAGGACAGGGGGCTCCTACGAGCAGTACTTC; cdr3_aa: CASTRTGGSYEQYF
v_call: TRBV4-1; j_call: TRBJ2-2; clone_size: NA; d_call: NA; cdr3_nt: TGCGCCAGCAGCCAAGCGGGGGACCCGGGGTTGGCCGGGGAGCTGTTTTTT; cdr3_aa: CASSQAGDPGLAGELFF
v_call: TRBV10-3; j_call: TRBJ1-2; clone_size: once; d_call: NA; cdr3_nt: TGTGCCATCACCACCCAGCAGGGGAAGTATGGCTACACCTTC; cdr3_aa: CAITTQQGKYGYTF
v_call: TRBV28; j_call: TRBJ1-2; clone_size: once; d_call: NA; cdr3_nt: TGTGCCAGCAGCTCGGGACTTCGCTATGGCTACACCTTC; cdr3_aa: CASSSGLRYGYTF
v_call: TRBV5-6; j_call: TRBJ1-2; clone_size: NA; d_call: NA; cdr3_nt: TGTGCCAGCAGTACTGGGCAGGTCTATGGCTACACCTTC; cdr3_aa: CASSTGQVYGYTF
v_call: TRBV28; j_call: TRBJ2-7; clone_size: once; d_call: TRBD1; cdr3_nt: TGTGCCAGCAGTCTAAGGTTCTCCAGGGGGACCGACTACGAGCAGTACTTC; cdr3_aa: CASSLRFSRGTDYEQYF
v_call: TRBV27; j_call: TRBJ2-7; clone_size: NA; d_call: TRBD1; cdr3_nt: TGTGCCAGCAGCCCAAGGACAGGGACCTACGAGCAGTACTTC; cdr3_aa: CASSPRTGTYEQYF
v_call: TRBV7-2; j_call: TRBJ2-3; clone_size: NA; d_call: TRBD1; cdr3_nt: TGTGCCAGCAGCCCACAGGGGGCCGCAGATACGCAGTATTTT; cdr3_aa: CASSPQGAADTQYF
v_call: TRBV6-2/TRBV6-3; j_call: TRBJ1-5; clone_size: NA; d_call: TRBD1; cdr3_nt: TGTGCCAGCAGTTACTCCGAGACAGGGCACAATCAGCCCCAGCATTTT; cdr3_aa: CASSYSETGHNQPQHF
v_call: TRBV7-3; j_call: TRBJ2-2; clone_size: once; d_call: NA; cdr3_nt: TGTGCCAGCAGCTTAGGAGGATCCGGGGAGCTGTTTTTT; cdr3_aa: CASSLGGSGELFF
v_call: TRBV24-1; j_call: TRBJ1-1; clone_size: NA; d_call: NA; cdr3_nt: TGTGCCACCAGTGACAGCAGGCGTGAAGCTTTCTTT; cdr3_aa: CATSDSRREAFF
v_call: TRBV30; j_call: TRBJ1-2; clone_size: few; d_call: NA; cdr3_nt: TGTGCCTGGGGCCCTGGTTCAGGGGGCTACACCTTC; cdr3_aa: CAWGPGSGGYTF
v_call: TRBV2; j_call: TRBJ2-2; clone_size: NA; d_call: NA; cdr3_nt: TGTGCCAGCAGTGAATTCCGCCAGTACACCGGGGAGCTGTTTTTT; cdr3_aa: CASSEFRQYTGELFF
v_call: TRBV29-1; j_call: TRBJ2-1; clone_size: NA; d_call: NA; cdr3_nt: TGCTCAGGGAAATCCTACAATGAGCAGTTCTTC; cdr3_aa: CSGKSYNEQFF
v_call: TRBV19; j_call: TRBJ2-2; clone_size: NA; d_call: NA; cdr3_nt: TGTGCCAGTGACTCCAACAGGGACACGAACACCGGGGAGCTGTTTTTT; cdr3_aa: CASDSNRDTNTGELFF
v_call: TRBV9; j_call: TRBJ1-5; clone_size: NA; d_call: NA; cdr3_nt: TGTGCCAGCAGCCCCCGTGAGGGAAGCCAGCCCCAGCATTTT; cdr3_aa: CASSPREGSQPQHF
v_call: TRBV5-4; j_call: TRBJ2-1; clone_size: NA; d_call: TRBD2; cdr3_nt: TGTGCCAGCAGCCCCGGACTAGCGGGAGGGGTCGATTGGCTCTTC; cdr3_aa: CASSPGLAGGVDWLF
v_call: TRBV12-5; j_call: TRBJ2-7; clone_size: NA; d_call: TRBD1; cdr3_nt: TGTGCTGGAGGTCCCCGGGACAGGGCAACCTACGAGCAGTACTTC; cdr3_aa: CAGGPRDRATYEQYF
v_call: TRBV3-1/TRBV3-2; j_call: TRBJ1-1; clone_size: NA; d_call: NA; cdr3_nt: TGTGCCAGCAGCCAGGGGCGCGCCACTGAAGCTTTCTTT; cdr3_aa: CASSQGRATEAFF
v_call: TRBV28; j_call: TRBJ2-7; clone_size: NA; d_call: NA; cdr3_nt: TGTGCCAGCAGGTCGACAGGTCCCGACGAGCAGTACTTC; cdr3_aa: CASRSTGPDEQYF
v_call: TRBV11-3; j_call: TRBJ1-1; clone_size: NA; d_call: TRBD1; cdr3_nt: TGTGCCAGCAGCTTGGGACAGGGGAACACTGAAGCTTTCTTT; cdr3_aa: CASSLGQGNTEAFF
v_call: TRBV28; j_call: TRBJ1-2; clone_size: NA; d_call: TRBD1; cdr3_nt: TGTGCCAGCAGTTTATTTGGGACAGCAACTAACTATGGCTACACCTTC; cdr3_aa: CASSLFGTATNYGYTF
v_call: TRBV6-5; j_call: TRBJ1-2; clone_size: NA; d_call: TRBD1; cdr3_nt: TGTGCCAGCAGTCGACCGGGACAGCCTGGTACCTTC; cdr3_aa: CASSRPGQPGTF
v_call: TRBV2; j_call: TRBJ1-1; clone_size: NA; d_call: NA; cdr3_nt: TGTGCCAGCAGTGAAGAGCTTTATAGCACTGAAGCTTTCTTT; cdr3_aa: CASSEELYSTEAFF
v_call: TRBV6-2/TRBV6-3; j_call: TRBJ2-3; clone_size: once; d_call: TRBD1; cdr3_nt: TGTGCCAGCAGCGCCGGGACAGGGGCGCAAGATACGCAGTATTTT; cdr3_aa: CASSAGTGAQDTQYF
v_call: TRBV5-1; j_call: TRBJ1-1; clone_size: NA; d_call: NA; cdr3_nt: TGCGCCAGCAGCCCGGGACTTCTCAACACTGAAGCTTTCTTT; cdr3_aa: CASSPGLLNTEAFF
v_call: TRBV7-2; j_call: TRBJ2-7; clone_size: NA; d_call: TRBD2; cdr3_nt: TGTGCCAGCAGCTTAGCTAGCGGGAGAAACGAGCAGTACTTC; cdr3_aa: CASSLASGRNEQYF
v_call: TRBV30; j_call: TRBJ2-6; clone_size: NA; d_call: NA; cdr3_nt: TGTGCCTGCCAGGTCCCTGGGGCCAACGTCCTGACTTTC; cdr3_aa: CACQVPGANVLTF
v_call: TRBV6-5; j_call: TRBJ1-3; clone_size: few; d_call: NA; cdr3_nt: TGTGCCAGCAGTTCTGGGACAGGAAACACCATATATTTT; cdr3_aa: CASSSGTGNTIYF